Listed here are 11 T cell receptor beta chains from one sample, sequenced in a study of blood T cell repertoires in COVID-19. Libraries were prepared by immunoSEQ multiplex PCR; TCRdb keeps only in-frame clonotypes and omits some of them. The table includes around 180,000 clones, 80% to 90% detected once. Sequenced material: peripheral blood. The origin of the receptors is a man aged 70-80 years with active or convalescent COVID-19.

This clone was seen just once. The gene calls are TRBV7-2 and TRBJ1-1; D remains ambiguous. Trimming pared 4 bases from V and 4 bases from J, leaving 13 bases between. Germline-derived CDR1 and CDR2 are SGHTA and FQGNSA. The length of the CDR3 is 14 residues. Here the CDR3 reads CASSSQALSTEAFF. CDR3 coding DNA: TGTGCCAGCAGCTCCCAGGCTCTGAGCACTGAAGCTTTCTTT.

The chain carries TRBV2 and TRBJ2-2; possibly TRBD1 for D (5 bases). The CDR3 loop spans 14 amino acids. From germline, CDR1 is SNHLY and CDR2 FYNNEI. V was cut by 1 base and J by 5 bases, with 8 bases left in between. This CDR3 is CASSEVRETGELFF. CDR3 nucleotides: TGTGCCAGCAGTGAAGTCAGGGAAACCGGGGAGCTGTTTTTT.

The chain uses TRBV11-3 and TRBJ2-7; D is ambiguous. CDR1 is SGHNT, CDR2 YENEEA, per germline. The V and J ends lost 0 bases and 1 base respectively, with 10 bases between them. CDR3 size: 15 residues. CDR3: CASSLDYGPSYEQYF. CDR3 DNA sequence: TGTGCCAGCAGCTTAGATTACGGTCCTTCCTACGAGCAGTACTTC.

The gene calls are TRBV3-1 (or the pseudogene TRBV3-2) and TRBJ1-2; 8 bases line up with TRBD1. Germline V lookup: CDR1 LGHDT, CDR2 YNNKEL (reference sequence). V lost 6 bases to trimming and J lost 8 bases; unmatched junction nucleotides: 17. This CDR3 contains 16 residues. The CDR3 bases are TGTGCCAGCAGACCCGGGACAGGACACCAGAGAGGGGGCTACACCTTC. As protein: CASRPGTGHQRGGYTF.

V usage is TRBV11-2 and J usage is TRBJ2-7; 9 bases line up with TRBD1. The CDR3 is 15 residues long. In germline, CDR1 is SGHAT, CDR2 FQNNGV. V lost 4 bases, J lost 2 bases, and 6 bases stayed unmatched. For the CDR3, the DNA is TGTGCCAGCAGCTACCGGGACAGGGTAACCTACGAGCAGTACTTC. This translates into CASSYRDRVTYEQYF.

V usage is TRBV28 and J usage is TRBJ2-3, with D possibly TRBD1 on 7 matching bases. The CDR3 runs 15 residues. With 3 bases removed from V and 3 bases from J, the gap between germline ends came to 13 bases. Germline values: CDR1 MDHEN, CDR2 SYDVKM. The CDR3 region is CASSFLQGGTDTQYF. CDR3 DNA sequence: TGTGCCAGCAGTTTTCTCCAGGGGGGTACAGATACGCAGTATTTT.

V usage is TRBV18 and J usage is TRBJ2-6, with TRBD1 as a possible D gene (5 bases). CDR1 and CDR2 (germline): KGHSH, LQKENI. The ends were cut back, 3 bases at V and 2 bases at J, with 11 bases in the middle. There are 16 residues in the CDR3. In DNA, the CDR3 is TGTGCCAGCTCACCCCAACAGGCTCCTGGGGCCAACGTCCTGACTTTC. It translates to CASSPQQAPGANVLTF.

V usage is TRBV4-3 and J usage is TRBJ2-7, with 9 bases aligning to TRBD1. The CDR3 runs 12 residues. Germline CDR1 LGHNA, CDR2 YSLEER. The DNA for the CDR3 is TGCGTCCCAGACAGGGGGTACATGGGGCAGTACTTC. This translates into CVPDRGYMGQYF.

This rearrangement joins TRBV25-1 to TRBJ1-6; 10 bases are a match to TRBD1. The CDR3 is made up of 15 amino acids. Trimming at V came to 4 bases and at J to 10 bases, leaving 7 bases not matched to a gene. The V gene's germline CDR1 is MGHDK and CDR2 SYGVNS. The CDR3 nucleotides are TGTGCCAGCAGTGGGCCGGGACAGGGGAGATCACCCCTCCACTTT. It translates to CASSGPGQGRSPLHF.

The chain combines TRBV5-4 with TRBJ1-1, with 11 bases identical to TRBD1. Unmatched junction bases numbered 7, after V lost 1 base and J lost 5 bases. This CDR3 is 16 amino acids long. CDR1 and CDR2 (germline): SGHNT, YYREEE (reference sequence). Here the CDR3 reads CASSLPPGQGGTEAFF. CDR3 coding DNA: TGTGCCAGCAGCTTGCCCCCGGGACAGGGGGGGACTGAAGCTTTCTTT.

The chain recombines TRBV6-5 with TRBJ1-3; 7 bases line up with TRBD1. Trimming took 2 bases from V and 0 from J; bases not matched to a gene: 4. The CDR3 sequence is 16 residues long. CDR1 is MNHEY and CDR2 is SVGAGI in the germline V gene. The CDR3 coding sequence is TGTGCCAGCAGTTACGACGGACAGGACTCTGGAAACACCATATATTTT. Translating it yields CASSYDGQDSGNTIYF.